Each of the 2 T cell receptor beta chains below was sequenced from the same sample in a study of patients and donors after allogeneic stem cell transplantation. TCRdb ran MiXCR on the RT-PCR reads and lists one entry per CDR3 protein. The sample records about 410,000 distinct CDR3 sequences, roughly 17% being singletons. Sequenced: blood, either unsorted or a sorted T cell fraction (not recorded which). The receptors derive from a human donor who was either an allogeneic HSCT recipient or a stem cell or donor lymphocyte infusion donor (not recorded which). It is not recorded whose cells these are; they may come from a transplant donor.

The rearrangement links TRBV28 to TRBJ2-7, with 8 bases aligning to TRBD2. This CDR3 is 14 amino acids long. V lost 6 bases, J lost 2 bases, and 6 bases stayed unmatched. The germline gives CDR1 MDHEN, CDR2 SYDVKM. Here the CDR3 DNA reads TGTGCCAGCAGGGGCCGGGGGGGCGCCTACGAGCAGTACTTC. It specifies CASRGRGGAYEQYF.

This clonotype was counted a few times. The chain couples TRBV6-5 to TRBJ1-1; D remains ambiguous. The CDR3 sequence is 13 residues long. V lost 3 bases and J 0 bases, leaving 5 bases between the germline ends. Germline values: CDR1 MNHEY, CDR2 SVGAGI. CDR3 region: CASSYWMNTEAFF. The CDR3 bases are TGTGCCAGCAGTTATTGGATGAACACTGAAGCTTTCTTT.